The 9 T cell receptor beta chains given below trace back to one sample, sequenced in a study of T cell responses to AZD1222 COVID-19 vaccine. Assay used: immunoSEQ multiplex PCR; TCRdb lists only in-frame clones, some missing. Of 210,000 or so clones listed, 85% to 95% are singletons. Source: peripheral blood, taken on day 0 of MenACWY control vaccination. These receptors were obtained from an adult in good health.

The CDR3 DNA is TGTGCCAGCAGCCAAGATTTTCGACAGGGACATGGCTACACCTTC. Its translation is CASSQDFRQGHGYTF. The chain links TRBV3-1 (or the pseudogene TRBV3-2) to TRBJ1-2, with 7 bases lining up with TRBD1. Germline-derived CDR1 and CDR2 are LGHDT and YNNKEL (reference sequence). The CDR3 loop spans 15 amino acids. Trimming cost V 0 bases and J 6 bases; bases outside gene matches: 7.

CDR3 DNA sequence: TGTGCCAGCAGTCGCGCGGGGGGGCGGTCCTACAATGAGCAGTTCTTC. It encodes CASSRAGGRSYNEQFF. The chain joins TRBV28 to TRBJ2-1; TRBD2 agrees at 9 bases. Losses at the gene ends were 5 bases for V and 1 base for J; bases not matched to a gene: 6. Germline CDR1 reads MDHEN; CDR2 reads SYDVKM. The CDR3 totals 16 residues.

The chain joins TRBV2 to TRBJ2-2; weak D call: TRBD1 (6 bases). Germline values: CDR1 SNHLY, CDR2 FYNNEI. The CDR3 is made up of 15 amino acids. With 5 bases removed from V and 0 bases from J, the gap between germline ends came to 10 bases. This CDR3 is CASSRTAANTGELFF. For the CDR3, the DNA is TGTGCCAGCAGTCGGACAGCTGCGAACACCGGGGAGCTGTTTTTT.

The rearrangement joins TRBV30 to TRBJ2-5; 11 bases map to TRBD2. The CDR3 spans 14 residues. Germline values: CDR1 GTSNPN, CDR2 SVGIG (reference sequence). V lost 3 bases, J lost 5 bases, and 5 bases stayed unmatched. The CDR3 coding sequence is TGTGCCTGGAGACTAGCGGGGGTCGGGGAGACCCAGTACTTC. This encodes CAWRLAGVGETQYF.

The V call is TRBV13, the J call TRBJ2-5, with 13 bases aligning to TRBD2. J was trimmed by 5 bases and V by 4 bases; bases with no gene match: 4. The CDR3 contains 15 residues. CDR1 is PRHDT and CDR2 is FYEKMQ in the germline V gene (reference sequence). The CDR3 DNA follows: TGTGCCAGCAGCTCGGGACTAGCGGGGTGGGAGACCCAGTACTTC. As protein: CASSSGLAGWETQYF.

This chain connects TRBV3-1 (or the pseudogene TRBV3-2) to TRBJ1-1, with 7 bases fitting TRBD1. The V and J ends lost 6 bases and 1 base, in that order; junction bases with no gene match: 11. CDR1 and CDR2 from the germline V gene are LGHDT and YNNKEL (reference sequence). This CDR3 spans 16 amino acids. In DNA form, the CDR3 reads TGTGCCAGCAGACCGACTTACAGGGGAGGGAACACTGAAGCTTTCTTT. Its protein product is CASRPTYRGGNTEAFF.

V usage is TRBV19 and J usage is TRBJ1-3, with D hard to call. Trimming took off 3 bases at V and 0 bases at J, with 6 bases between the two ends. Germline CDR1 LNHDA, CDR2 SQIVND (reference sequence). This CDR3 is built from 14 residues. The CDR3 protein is CASSIRSSGNTIYF. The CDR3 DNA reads TGTGCCAGTAGTATCCGCAGCTCTGGAAACACCATATATTTT.

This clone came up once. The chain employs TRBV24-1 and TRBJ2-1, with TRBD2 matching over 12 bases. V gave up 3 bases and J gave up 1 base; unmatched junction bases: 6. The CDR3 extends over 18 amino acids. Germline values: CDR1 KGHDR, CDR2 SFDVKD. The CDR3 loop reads CATSDGLAGLGSYNEQFF. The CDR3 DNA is TGTGCCACCAGTGATGGACTAGCGGGGCTTGGATCCTACAATGAGCAGTTCTTC.

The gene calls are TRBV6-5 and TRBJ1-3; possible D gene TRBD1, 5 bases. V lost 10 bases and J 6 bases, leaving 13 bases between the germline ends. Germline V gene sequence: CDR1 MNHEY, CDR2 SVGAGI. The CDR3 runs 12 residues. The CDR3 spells CATTGTLNTIYF. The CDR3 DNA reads TGTGCCACCACCGGGACCCTAAACACCATATATTTT.